This entry describes one TCR beta chain. The sample comes from a study of cytotoxic CD8 clonotypes in ibrutinib-treated CLL. Libraries were prepared by immunoSEQ multiplex PCR; TCRdb keeps only in-frame clonotypes and omits some of them. The sample includes some 200,000 clones, more than 65% of them seen just once. This material consisted of PBMCs, taken after 12 months of ibrutinib treatment. The clonotype originates from a human donor with chronic lymphocytic leukemia.

For the CDR3, the DNA is TGCAGTGCTCCTGGGGCCAACGTCCTGACTTTC. Translated: CSAPGANVLTF. The chain combines TRBV20-1 with TRBJ2-6; D gene ambiguous. Germline V gene sequence: CDR1 DFQATT, CDR2 SNEGSKA (reference sequence). This CDR3 is 11 amino acids long. The V end lost 5 bases, the J end lost 2 bases, and 1 base lay between the germline ends.